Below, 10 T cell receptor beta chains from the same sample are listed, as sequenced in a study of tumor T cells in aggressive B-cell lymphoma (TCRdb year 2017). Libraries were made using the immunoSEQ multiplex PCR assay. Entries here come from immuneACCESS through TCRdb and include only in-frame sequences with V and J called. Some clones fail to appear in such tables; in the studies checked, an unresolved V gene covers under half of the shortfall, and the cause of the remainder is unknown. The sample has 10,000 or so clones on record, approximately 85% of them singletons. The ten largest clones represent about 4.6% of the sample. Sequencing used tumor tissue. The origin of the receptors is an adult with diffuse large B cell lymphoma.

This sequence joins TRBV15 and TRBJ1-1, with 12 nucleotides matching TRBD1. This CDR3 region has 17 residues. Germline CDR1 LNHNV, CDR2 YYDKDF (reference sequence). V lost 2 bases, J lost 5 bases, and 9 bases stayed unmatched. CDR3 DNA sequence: TGTGCCACCAGCAGACGAGGGACAGGGGGCGCGCGGACTGAAGCTTTCTTT. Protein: CATSRRGTGGARTEAFF.

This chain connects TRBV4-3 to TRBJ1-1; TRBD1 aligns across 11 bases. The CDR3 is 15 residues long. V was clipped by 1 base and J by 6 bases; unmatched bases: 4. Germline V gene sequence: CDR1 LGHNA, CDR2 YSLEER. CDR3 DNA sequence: TGCGCCAGCAGCCAAGGAAGGACAGGGGGCGCTGAAGCTTTCTTT. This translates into CASSQGRTGGAEAFF.

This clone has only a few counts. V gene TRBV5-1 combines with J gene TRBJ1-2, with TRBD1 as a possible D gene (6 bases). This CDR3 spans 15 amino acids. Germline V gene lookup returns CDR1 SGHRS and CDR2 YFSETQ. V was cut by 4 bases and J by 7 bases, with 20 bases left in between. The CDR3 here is CASSPGRSQGGGYTF. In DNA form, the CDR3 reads TGCGCCAGCAGCCCCGGACGAAGCCAAGGGGGTGGCTACACCTTC. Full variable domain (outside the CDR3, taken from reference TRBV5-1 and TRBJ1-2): KAGVTQTPRYLIKTRGQQVTLSCSPISGHRSVSWYQQTPGQGLQFLFEYFSETQRNKGNFPGRFSGRQFSNSRSEMNVSTLELGDSALYLCASSPGRSQGGGYTFGSGTRLTVV.

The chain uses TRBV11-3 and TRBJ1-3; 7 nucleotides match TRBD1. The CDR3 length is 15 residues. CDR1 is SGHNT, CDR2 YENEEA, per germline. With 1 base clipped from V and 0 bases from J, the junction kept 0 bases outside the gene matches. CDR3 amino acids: CASSLGDSSGNTIYF. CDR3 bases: TGTGCCAGCAGCTTAGGGGACAGCTCTGGAAACACCATATATTTT.

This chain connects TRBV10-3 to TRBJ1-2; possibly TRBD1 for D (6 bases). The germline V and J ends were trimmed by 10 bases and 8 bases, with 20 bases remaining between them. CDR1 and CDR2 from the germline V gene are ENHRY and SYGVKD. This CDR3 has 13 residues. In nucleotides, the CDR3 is TGTGCCACCTCAAATCCGGGACAATGGGGCTACACCTTC. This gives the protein CATSNPGQWGYTF.

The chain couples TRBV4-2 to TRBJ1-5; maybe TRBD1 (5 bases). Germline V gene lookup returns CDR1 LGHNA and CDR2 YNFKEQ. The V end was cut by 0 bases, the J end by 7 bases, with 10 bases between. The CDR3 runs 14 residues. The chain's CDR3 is CASSQERGGQPQHF. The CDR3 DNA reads TGTGCCAGCAGCCAAGAGCGGGGGGGGCAGCCCCAGCATTTT.

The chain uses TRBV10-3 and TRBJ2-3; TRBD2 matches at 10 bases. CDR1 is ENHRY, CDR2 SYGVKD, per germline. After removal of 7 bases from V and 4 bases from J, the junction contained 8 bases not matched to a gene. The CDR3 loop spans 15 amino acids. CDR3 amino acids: CAIKGLAGVADTQYF. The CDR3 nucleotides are TGTGCCATCAAGGGCCTAGCGGGAGTGGCAGATACGCAGTATTTT.

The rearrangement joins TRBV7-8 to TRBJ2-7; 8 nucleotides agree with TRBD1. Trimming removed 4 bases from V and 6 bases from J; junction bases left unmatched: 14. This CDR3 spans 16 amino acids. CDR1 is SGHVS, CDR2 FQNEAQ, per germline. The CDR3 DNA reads TGTGCCAGCAGCTCCCGCCGACAGGGGCCTTCGCCCGAGCAGTACTTC. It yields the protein CASSSRRQGPSPEQYF. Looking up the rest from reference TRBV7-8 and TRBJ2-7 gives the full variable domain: GAGVSQSPRYKVAKRGQDVALRCDPISGHVSLFWYQQALGQGPEFLTYFQNEAQLDKSGLPSDRFFAERPEGSVSTLKIQRTQQEDSAVYLCASSSRRQGPSPEQYFGPGTRLTVT.

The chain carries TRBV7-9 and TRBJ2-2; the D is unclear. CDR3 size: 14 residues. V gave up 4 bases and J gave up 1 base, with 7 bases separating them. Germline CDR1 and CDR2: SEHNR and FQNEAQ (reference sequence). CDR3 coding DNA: TGTGCCAGCAGCTCACTTCTGAACACCGGGGAGCTGTTTTTT. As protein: CASSSLLNTGELFF.

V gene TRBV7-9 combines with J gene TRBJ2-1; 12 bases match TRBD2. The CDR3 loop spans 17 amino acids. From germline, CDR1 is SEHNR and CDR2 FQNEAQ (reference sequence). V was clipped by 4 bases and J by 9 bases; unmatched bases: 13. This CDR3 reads CASSSRARLAGAPEQFF. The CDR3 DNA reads TGTGCCAGCAGCTCACGGGCGCGACTAGCGGGAGCCCCTGAGCAGTTCTTC.